One sample yielded the 26 T cell receptor beta chains listed below, sequenced in a study of T cells in Graves' hyperthyroidism and ophthalmopathy. Amplified regions were TCR beta CDR3 sequences from RNA transcripts. The HTBI primer set served for first-round RT-PCR of the TCR CDR3. From the multiplex PCR reads, TCRdb called clonotypes with MiXCR, one entry per CDR3 protein. The table lists over 250,000 distinct CDR3 sequences, about 18% of them singletons, with just over 55% in the top ten. Sequenced material: blood. The receptors originated from a woman aged 55-70 years with Graves' ophthalmopathy.

This clonotype was recorded many times. This sequence joins TRBV7-9 and TRBJ1-4; 8 bases map to TRBD1. Germline V gene lookup returns CDR1 SEHNR and CDR2 FQNEAQ (reference sequence). This CDR3 contains 15 residues. The V and J ends lost 5 bases and 7 bases, in that order; junction bases with no gene match: 9. DNA of the CDR3: TGTGCCAGCAGCACAGACAGGGGACTGGGTGAAAAACTGTTTTTT. This gives the protein CASSTDRGLGEKLFF.

This clonotype was recorded many times. This chain uses TRBV7-8 with TRBJ1-1, with 10 nucleotides matching TRBD1. Germline CDR1 SGHVS, CDR2 FQNEAQ. The CDR3 runs 13 residues. Germline trimming cut 4 bases from V and 11 bases from J; bases unmatched to any gene: 7. DNA of the CDR3: TGTGCCAGCAGCTCCTGGACAGGGGGGGATGCTTTCTTT. Protein sequence: CASSSWTGGDAFF.

There are many counts of this clonotype. V is TRBV4-3 and J is TRBJ2-1; D unresolved. CDR1 LGHNA and CDR2 YSLEER come from the germline V gene. Between the trimmed V and J ends, which lost 0 bases and 0 bases, there was a span of 3 bases. The CDR3 is 14 amino acids. In DNA form, the CDR3 reads TGCGCCAGCAGCCAAGATGGCTCCTACAATGAGCAGTTCTTC. Protein sequence: CASSQDGSYNEQFF.

Many counts were recorded for this clonotype. The CDR3, as DNA: TGTGCCAGCAGTTTGTCAGGGACTAGCGGGAAATCGGCCTACGAGCAGTACTTC. This codes for CASSLSGTSGKSAYEQYF. This chain links TRBV12-3 or TRBV12-4 with TRBJ2-7; 13 bases line up with TRBD2. This CDR3 is built from 18 residues. Germline trimming cut 3 bases from V and 2 bases from J; bases unmatched to any gene: 10.

This clonotype was seen ten or more times. The chain recombines TRBV2 with TRBJ1-5, with D tentatively TRBD1 (6 bases). Trimming stripped 2 bases from V and 1 base from J, with 12 bases between. Germline CDR1 reads SNHLY; CDR2 reads FYNNEI. The CDR3 runs to 16 residues. CDR3 protein: CASSERGAWSNQPQHF. The CDR3 region has the DNA TGTGCCAGCAGTGAAAGGGGGGCTTGGAGCAATCAGCCCCAGCATTTT.

This rearrangement joins TRBV19 to TRBJ2-2, with 8 bases lining up with TRBD1. CDR1 and CDR2 (germline): LNHDA, SQIVND (reference sequence). The trim removed 5 bases at V and 0 bases at J, leaving 2 bases unmatched. This CDR3 region has 15 residues. The CDR3 nucleotides read TGTGCCAGTAGTCCCAGGGGGCCGAACACCGGGGAGCTGTTTTTT. Its protein is CASSPRGPNTGELFF.

The gene calls are TRBV4-3 and TRBJ1-6; D perhaps matches TRBD1 (5 bases). Germline CDR1 and CDR2: LGHNA and YSLEER. Deletions cut 1 base from V and 9 bases from J, with 19 bases between. This CDR3 has 17 amino acids. CDR3 nucleotides: TGCGCCAGCAGCCAAGCCCTTCTGGCAGGGCTATCTTCACCCCTCCACTTT. The encoded protein is CASSQALLAGLSSPLHF.

This chain uses TRBV2 with TRBJ1-4; unclear D gene. Looked up from germline, CDR1 is SNHLY and CDR2 is FYNNEI. Trimming cost V 7 bases and J 7 bases, with 13 bases left between them. CDR3 length: 13 residues. CDR3 sequence reads: CASIQHESEKLFF. The CDR3 DNA reads as TGTGCCAGCATCCAACACGAATCTGAAAAACTGTTTTTT.

The chain couples TRBV20-1 to TRBJ1-1; D not resolved. This CDR3 is 15 amino acids long. The V end lost 5 bases, the J end lost 0 bases, and 16 bases lay between the germline ends. Germline V gene data show CDR1 as DFQATT and CDR2 as SNEGSKA (reference sequence). This CDR3 is CSAPKGEALNTEAFF. CDR3 in DNA: TGCAGTGCTCCCAAGGGAGAGGCCCTGAACACTGAAGCTTTCTTT.

As to this clonotype: A much larger clone differs by one base, so this may be a read error. The genes are TRBV6-1 and TRBJ1-2; no clear D gene. The CDR3 loop spans 12 amino acids. CDR1 and CDR2 from the germline V gene are MNHNS and SASEGT. The V and J ends lost 3 bases and 8 bases respectively, with 10 bases between them. The CDR3 loop reads CASSESHAGYTF. The CDR3 DNA reads TGTGCCAGCAGTGAGTCCCACGCCGGCTACACCTTC.

A few counts support this clonotype. The J gene is TRBJ2-2, the V gene TRBV24-1; 7 bases agree with TRBD1. This CDR3 comprises 17 residues. The V segment lost 7 bases and the J segment 0 bases; nucleotides outside the gene matches: 10. CDR1 is KGHDR and CDR2 is SFDVKD in the germline V gene. CDR3 DNA sequence: TGTGCCACCAGGATGACAGGGTCTACATCGAACACCGGGGAGCTGTTTTTT. Its translation is CATRMTGSTSNTGELFF.

The chain links TRBV4-2 to TRBJ2-3; 10 bases line up with TRBD2. V lost 1 base, J lost 3 bases, and 7 bases stayed unmatched. CDR3 length equals 17 residues. The germline gives CDR1 LGHNA, CDR2 YNFKEQ. CDR3 sequence reads: CASSQGPAGGLTDTQYF. The CDR3 DNA follows: TGTGCCAGCAGCCAAGGTCCAGCGGGGGGGCTGACAGATACGCAGTATTTT.

This clonotype has at least ten counts. This CDR3 is CASSLGSGGIETQYF. CDR3 DNA: TGTGCCAGCAGTTTAGGTAGCGGGGGGATTGAGACCCAGTACTTC. This chain uses TRBV12-3 or TRBV12-4 with TRBJ2-5, with 10 bases that match TRBD2. V shed 1 base, J shed 5 bases, and the junction held 4 bases outside the gene matches. The CDR3 length is 15 residues.

This clonotype was recorded a few times. The V gene is TRBV7-8, the J gene TRBJ1-2; no reliable D call. Germline V lookup: CDR1 SGHVS, CDR2 FQNEAQ. The CDR3 spans 14 residues. V dropped 2 bases and J dropped 7 bases, with 14 bases sitting between them. The CDR3 DNA reads as TGTGCCAGCAGCTTAAAGGGATCTACGGCTGGCTACACCTTC. It translates to CASSLKGSTAGYTF.

This rearrangement joins TRBV6-5 to TRBJ1-2; no clear D gene. The germline CDR1 and CDR2 sequences are MNHEY and SVGAGI. V was trimmed by 0 bases and J by 8 bases, leaving 10 bases between them. CDR3 size: 13 residues. CDR3 coding DNA: TGTGCCAGCAGTTACTCGCCGACCCGGGGCTACACCTTC. Encoded protein: CASSYSPTRGYTF.

This clonotype appeared a few times. This chain connects TRBV5-8 to TRBJ2-6; TRBD1 matches 10 bases. V dropped 2 bases and J dropped 2; count of bases not matched to a gene: 16. The germline V gene encodes CDR1 SGHTS and CDR2 YDEGEE. The CDR3 sequence is 21 residues long. DNA of the CDR3: TGTGCCAGCAGCTTTCTCGGTCTAACGACAGGGGGCGGGCCTGGGGCCAACGTCCTGACTTTC. This sequence encodes CASSFLGLTTGGGPGANVLTF.

V is TRBV29-1 and J is TRBJ1-1; D ambiguous. Germline CDR1 SQVTM, CDR2 ANQGSEA. Trimming removed 1 base at V and 0 bases at J, with 9 bases between. CDR3 length: 14 residues. CDR3 coding DNA: TGCAGCGTTGAAGGCCTCCTTATGAACACTGAAGCTTTCTTT. This codes for CSVEGLLMNTEAFF.

The chain is built from TRBV5-1 and TRBJ1-6; 8 positions match TRBD1. This CDR3 spans 15 amino acids. Per germline, CDR1 SGHRS and CDR2 YFSETQ. The V and J ends lost 4 bases and 7 bases, in that order; junction bases with no gene match: 7. CDR3 loop: CASSEGQGTNSPLHF. The CDR3 DNA follows: TGCGCCAGCAGCGAAGGACAGGGAACGAATTCACCCCTCCACTTT.

In regard to this clonotype: A read error is possible here, since a much larger clone lies one base away. This chain links TRBV6-1 with TRBJ1-1; possibly TRBD1 for D (5 bases). The CDR3 totals 13 residues. The germline gives CDR1 MNHNS, CDR2 SASEGT. V gave up 11 bases and J gave up 5 bases, with 18 bases separating them. The CDR3 is CASKPTDRTEAFF. CDR3 DNA: TGTGCCTCCAAGCCGACCGACAGAACTGAAGCTTTCTTT.

The chain is built from TRBV7-9 and TRBJ1-4; D call uncertain. The CDR3 runs to 18 residues. V lost 5 bases and J lost 0, with 19 bases in between. CDR1 SEHNR and CDR2 FQNEAQ come from the germline V gene (reference sequence). The CDR3 loop reads CASSPTGWGKATNEKLFF. Written as DNA, the CDR3 is TGTGCCAGCAGCCCCACCGGGTGGGGTAAGGCAACTAATGAAAAACTGTTTTTT.

This clonotype appeared many times. The chain recombines TRBV29-1 with TRBJ2-3; D might be TRBD2 (7 bases). Germline V gene data show CDR1 as SQVTM and CDR2 as ANQGSEA. The CDR3 has 13 residues. Trimming took 7 bases from V and 1 from J, leaving 12 bases between them. The CDR3 region has the DNA TGCAGCGGGGGGCTAGCGGGCACAGATACGCAGTATTTT. Amino acid sequence: CSGGLAGTDTQYF.

This clonotype was counted many times. This rearrangement joins TRBV6-1 to TRBJ1-6; D is ambiguous. Trimming removed 5 bases at V and 9 bases at J, with 11 bases between. CDR1 is MNHNS, CDR2 SASEGT, per germline. The CDR3 extends over 13 amino acids. CDR3 amino acids: CASSQLHRSPLHF. The DNA for the CDR3 is TGTGCCAGCAGTCAGTTACACCGTTCACCCCTCCACTTT.

There are many counts of this clonotype. The CDR3 DNA reads as TGTGCCAGCAGCAAGAGCTCCCTAGCGGCCCAAGAGACCCAGTACTTC. Amino acids: CASSKSSLAAQETQYF. The rearrangement uses TRBV7-8 and TRBJ2-5, with TRBD2 matching 7 bases. Germline V gene lookup returns CDR1 SGHVS and CDR2 FQNEAQ. V shed 5 bases and J 1 base; nucleotides not matched to a gene: 10. CDR3 length: 16 residues. The entire variable domain, with the rest obtained from reference TRBV7-8 and TRBJ2-5, is as follows: GAGVSQSPRYKVAKRGQDVALRCDPISGHVSLFWYQQALGQGPEFLTYFQNEAQLDKSGLPSDRFFAERPEGSVSTLKIQRTQQEDSAVYLCASSKSSLAAQETQYFGPGTRLLVL.

The V call is TRBV4-3, the J call TRBJ2-7, with D tentatively TRBD2 (5 bases). Trimming took 0 bases from V and 2 from J, leaving 11 bases between them. This CDR3 comprises 15 residues. Germline V gives CDR1 LGHNA, CDR2 YSLEER. CDR3 in amino acids: CASSQEGVEPYEQYF. CDR3 DNA sequence: TGCGCCAGCAGCCAAGAGGGAGTGGAACCCTACGAGCAGTACTTC.

The table lists this clonotype with many counts. This chain connects TRBV2 to TRBJ2-1; D is perhaps TRBD2 (6 bases). V gave up 1 base and J gave up 8 bases, with 12 bases separating them. CDR1 is SNHLY and CDR2 is FYNNEI in the germline V gene. CDR3 length equals 14 residues. DNA of the CDR3: TGTGCCAGCAGTGAAGGCAGGGAGGTGGATGAGCAGTTCTTC. Its protein product is CASSEGREVDEQFF.

CDR3 region: CASSSTAPGRLTPNTGELFF. The CDR3 DNA reads TGTGCCAGCAGTTCAACCGCCCCGGGACGCTTGACCCCGAACACCGGGGAGCTGTTTTTT. The J gene is TRBJ2-2, the V gene TRBV27; D may correspond to TRBD1 or TRBD2 (5 bases each). This CDR3 spans 20 amino acids. CDR1 MNHEY and CDR2 SMNVEV come from the germline V gene (reference sequence). Deletions cut 4 bases from V and 0 bases from J, with 24 bases between.